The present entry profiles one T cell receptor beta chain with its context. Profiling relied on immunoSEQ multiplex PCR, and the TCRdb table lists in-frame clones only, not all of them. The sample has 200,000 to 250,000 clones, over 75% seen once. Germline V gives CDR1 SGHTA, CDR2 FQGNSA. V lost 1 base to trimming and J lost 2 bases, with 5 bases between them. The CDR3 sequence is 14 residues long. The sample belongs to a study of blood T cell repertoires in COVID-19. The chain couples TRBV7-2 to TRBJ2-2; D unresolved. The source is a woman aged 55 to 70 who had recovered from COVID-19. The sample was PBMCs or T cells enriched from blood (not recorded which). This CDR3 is CASSLDRNTGELFF. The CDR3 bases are TGTGCCAGCAGCTTAGACAGAAACACCGGGGAGCTGTTTTTT.